This TCR beta chain comes out of a study of cytomegalovirus exposure and HLA in healthy donors. Trimming stripped 8 bases from V and 6 bases from J, with 10 bases between. CDR3 size: 11 residues. The germline gives CDR1 SNHLY, CDR2 FYNNEI. PCR was performed using 60 Vbeta and 13 Jbeta primers. Clones were sequenced by immunoSEQ multiplex PCR, and TCRdb holds only the in-frame ones, with some missing. The sample shows 200,000 to 250,000 clones, 80% to 90% of them seen only once. The origin of this receptor is a girl aged 2 to 10 in good health and CMV-seronegative. The J gene is TRBJ1-2, the V gene TRBV2; a possible D gene is TRBD1 (5 bases). Sample: PBMCs. The chain's CDR3 is CASGSGNGYTF. In DNA, the CDR3 is TGTGCCAGCGGATCAGGGAATGGCTACACCTTC.